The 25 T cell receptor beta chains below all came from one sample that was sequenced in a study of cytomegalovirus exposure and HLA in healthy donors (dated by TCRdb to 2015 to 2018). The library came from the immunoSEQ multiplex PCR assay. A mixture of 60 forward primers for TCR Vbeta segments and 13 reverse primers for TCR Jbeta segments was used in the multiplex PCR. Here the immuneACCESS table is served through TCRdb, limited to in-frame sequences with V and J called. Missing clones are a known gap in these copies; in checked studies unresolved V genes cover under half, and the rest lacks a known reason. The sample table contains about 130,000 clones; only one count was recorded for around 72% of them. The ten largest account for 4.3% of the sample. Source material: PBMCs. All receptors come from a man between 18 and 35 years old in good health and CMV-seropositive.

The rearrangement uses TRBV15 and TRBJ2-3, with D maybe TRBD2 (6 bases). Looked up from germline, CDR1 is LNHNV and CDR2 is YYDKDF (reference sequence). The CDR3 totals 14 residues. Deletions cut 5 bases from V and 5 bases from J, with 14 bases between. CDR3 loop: CATSAGGVVDTQYF. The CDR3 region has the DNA TGTGCCACCAGCGCCGGGGGAGTGGTAGATACGCAGTATTTT.

The CDR3 sequence: CASSPNRDRGQPQHF. The CDR3 DNA is TGTGCCAGCAGCCCAAACCGGGACAGGGGCCAGCCCCAGCATTTT. V and J are TRBV4-2 and TRBJ1-5; TRBD1 matches 10 bases. CDR3 length: 15 residues. V was pared by 4 bases and J by 7 bases, with 7 bases of the junction left unmatched. Germline CDR1 and CDR2: LGHNA and YNFKEQ.

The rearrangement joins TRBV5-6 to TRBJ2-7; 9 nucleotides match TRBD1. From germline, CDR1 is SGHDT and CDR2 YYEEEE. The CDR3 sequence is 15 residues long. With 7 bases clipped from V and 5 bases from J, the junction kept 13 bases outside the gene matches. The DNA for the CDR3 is TGTGCCAGCTGGATGTACAGGGGGCCTTACGACGAGCAGTACTTC. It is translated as CASWMYRGPYDEQYF.

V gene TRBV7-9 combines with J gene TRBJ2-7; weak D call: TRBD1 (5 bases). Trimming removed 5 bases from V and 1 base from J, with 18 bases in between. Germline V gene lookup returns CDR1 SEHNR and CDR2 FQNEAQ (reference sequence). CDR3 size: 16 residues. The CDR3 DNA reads TGTGCCAGCAGCCTAGGGCAGGGAAGAAGGTCCTACGAGCAGTACTTC. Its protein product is CASSLGQGRRSYEQYF.

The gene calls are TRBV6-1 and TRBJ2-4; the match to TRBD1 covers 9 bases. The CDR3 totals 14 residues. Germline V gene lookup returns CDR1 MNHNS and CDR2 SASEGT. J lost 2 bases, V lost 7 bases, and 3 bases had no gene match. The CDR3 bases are TGTGCCAGCAACGGACAGGGGACCAAAAACATTCAGTACTTC. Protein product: CASNGQGTKNIQYF.

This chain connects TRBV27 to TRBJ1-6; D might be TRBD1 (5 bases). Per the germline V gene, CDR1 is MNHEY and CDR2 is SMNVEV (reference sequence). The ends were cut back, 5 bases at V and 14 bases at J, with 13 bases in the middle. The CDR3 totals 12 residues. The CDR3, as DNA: TGTGCCAGCAGTAGGACATCGCGTGCCCTCCACTTT. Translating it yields CASSRTSRALHF.

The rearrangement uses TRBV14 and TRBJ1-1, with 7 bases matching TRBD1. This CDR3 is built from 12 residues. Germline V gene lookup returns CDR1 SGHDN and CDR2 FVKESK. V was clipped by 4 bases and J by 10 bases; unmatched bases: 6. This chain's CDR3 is CASSLTGLAAFF. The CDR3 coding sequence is TGTGCCAGCAGCCTGACAGGGTTAGCAGCTTTCTTT.

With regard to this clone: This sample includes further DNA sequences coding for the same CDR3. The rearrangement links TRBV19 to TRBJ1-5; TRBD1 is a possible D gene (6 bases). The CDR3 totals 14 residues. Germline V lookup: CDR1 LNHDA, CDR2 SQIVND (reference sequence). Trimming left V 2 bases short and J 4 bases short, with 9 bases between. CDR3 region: CASSIRQGNQPQHF. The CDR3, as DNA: TGTGCCAGTAGTATACGGCAGGGGAATCAGCCCCAGCATTTT.

CDR3 protein: CSVEVLAGGYNEQFF. CDR3 DNA: TGCAGCGTTGAAGTATTAGCGGGGGGATACAATGAGCAGTTCTTC. The rearrangement joins TRBV29-1 to TRBJ2-1; 10 positions match TRBD2. There are 15 residues in the CDR3. Trimming cost V 1 base and J 4 bases; bases outside gene matches: 4. The V gene's germline CDR1 is SQVTM and CDR2 ANQGSEA.

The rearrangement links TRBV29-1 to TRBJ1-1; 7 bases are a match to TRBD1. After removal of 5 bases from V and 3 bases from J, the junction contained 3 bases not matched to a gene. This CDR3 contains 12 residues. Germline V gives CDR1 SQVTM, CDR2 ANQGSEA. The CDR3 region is CSVQTGYTEAFF. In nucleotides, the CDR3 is TGCAGCGTTCAGACAGGGTACACTGAAGCTTTCTTT. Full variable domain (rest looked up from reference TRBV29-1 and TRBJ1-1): SAVISQKPSRDICQRGTSLTIQCQVDSQVTMMFWYRQQPGQSLTLIATANQGSEATYESGFVIDKFPISRPNLTFSTLTVSNMSPEDSSIYLCSVQTGYTEAFFGQGTRLTVV.

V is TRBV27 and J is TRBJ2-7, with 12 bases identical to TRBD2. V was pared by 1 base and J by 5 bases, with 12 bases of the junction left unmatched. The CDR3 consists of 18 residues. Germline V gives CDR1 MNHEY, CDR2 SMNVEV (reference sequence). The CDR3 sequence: CASSLFLRASGRAHEQYF. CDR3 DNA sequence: TGTGCCAGCAGTTTATTCCTCCGGGCTAGCGGGAGGGCCCACGAGCAGTACTTC.

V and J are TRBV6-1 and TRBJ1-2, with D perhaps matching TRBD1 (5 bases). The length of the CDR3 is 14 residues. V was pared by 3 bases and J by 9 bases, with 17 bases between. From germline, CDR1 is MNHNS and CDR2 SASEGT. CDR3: CASSERVGGLSYTF. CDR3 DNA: TGTGCCAGCAGTGAGAGGGTCGGGGGATTGAGCTACACCTTC.

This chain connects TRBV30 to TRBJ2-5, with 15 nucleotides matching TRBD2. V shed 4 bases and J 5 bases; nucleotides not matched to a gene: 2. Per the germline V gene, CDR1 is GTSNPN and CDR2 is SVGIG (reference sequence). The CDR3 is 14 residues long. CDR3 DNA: TGTGCCTGGATCGGACTAGCGGGAGGGGAGACCCAGTACTTC. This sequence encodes CAWIGLAGGETQYF.

The CDR3 is CASKGESGTQYF. In DNA, the CDR3 is TGTGCCAGCAAAGGAGAATCGGGGACCCAGTACTTC. The V and J genes are TRBV27 and TRBJ2-5; D gene uncertain. V lost 7 bases, J lost 7 bases, and 13 bases lay in between. Per the germline V gene, CDR1 is MNHEY and CDR2 is SMNVEV (reference sequence). The CDR3 runs 12 residues.

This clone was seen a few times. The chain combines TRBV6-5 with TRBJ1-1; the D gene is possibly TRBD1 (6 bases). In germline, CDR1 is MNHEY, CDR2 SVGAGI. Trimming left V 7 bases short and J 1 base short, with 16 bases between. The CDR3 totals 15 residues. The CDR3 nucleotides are TGTGCCAGCACCTTAAACAGGGTTGGGAACACTGAAGCTTTCTTT. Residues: CASTLNRVGNTEAFF.

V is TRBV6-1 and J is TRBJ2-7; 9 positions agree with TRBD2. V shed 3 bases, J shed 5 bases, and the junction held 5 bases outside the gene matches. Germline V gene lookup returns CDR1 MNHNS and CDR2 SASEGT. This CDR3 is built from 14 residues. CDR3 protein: CASSESSGINEQYF. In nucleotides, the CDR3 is TGTGCCAGCAGTGAGTCTAGCGGGATCAACGAGCAGTACTTC.

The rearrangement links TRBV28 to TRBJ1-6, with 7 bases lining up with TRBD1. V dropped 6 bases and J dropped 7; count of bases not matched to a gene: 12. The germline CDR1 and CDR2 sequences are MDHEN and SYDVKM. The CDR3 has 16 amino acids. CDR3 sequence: CASSPQAGGSNSPLHF. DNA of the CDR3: TGTGCCAGCAGCCCACAGGCAGGGGGGTCAAATTCACCCCTCCACTTT.

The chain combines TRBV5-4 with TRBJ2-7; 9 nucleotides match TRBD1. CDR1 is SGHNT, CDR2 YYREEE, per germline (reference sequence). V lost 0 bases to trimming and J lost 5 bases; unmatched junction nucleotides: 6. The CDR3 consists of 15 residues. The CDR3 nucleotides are TGTGCCAGCAGCTTGGTCGGGACAGGGATCCACGAGCAGTACTTC. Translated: CASSLVGTGIHEQYF.

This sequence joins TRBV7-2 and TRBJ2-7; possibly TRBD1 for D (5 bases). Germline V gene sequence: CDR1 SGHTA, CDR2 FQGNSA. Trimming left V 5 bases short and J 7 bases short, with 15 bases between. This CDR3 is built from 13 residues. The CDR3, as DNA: TGTGCCAGCAGCCGAGACAGTTCTTATGAGCAGTACTTC. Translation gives CASSRDSSYEQYF.

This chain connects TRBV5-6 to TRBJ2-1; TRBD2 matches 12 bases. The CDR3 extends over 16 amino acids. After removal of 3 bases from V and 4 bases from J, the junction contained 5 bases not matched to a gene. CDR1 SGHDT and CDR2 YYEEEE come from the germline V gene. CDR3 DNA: TGTGCCAGCAGCTATCCCGGGACTAGCGGGTACAATGAGCAGTTCTTC. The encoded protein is CASSYPGTSGYNEQFF.

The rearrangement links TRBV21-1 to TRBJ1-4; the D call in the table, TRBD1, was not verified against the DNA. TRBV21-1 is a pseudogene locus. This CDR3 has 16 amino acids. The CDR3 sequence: CASSPGGGQGNEKLFF. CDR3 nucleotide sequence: TGTGCCAGCAGCCCCGGGGGCGGACAGGGCAATGAAAAACTGTTTTTT.

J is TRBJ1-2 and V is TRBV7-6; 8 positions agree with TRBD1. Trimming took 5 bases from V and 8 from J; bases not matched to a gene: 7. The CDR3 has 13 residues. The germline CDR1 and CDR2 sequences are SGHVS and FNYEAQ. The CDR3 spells CASSTSGGYGYTF. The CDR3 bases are TGTGCCAGCAGCACGTCAGGGGGCTACGGCTACACCTTC. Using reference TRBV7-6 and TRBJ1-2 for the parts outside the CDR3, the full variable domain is GAGVSQSPRYKVTKRGQDVALRCDPISGHVSLYWYRQALGQGPEFLTYFNYEAQQDKSGLPNDRFSAERPEGSISTLTIQRTEQRDSAMYRCASSTSGGYGYTFGSGTRLTVV.

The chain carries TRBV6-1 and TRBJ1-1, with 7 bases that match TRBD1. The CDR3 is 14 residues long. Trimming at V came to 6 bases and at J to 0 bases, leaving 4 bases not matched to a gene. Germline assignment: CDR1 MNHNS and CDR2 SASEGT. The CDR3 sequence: CASSSRGLNTEAFF. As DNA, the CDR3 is TGTGCCAGCAGCAGCAGGGGGTTGAACACTGAAGCTTTCTTT.

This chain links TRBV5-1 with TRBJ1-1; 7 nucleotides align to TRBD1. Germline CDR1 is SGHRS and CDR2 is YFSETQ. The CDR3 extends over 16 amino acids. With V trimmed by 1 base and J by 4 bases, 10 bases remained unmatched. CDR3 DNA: TGCGCCAGCAGCTTGTCGCAGAACAGGGGCGGCACTGAAGCTTTCTTT. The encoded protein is CASSLSQNRGGTEAFF.

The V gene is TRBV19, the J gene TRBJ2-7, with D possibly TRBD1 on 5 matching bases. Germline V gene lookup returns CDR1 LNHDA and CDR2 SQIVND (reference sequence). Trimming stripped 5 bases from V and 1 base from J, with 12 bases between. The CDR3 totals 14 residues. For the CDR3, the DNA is TGTGCCAGTAGTGACGAACAGGTATCCTACGAGCAGTACTTC. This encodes CASSDEQVSYEQYF.